This TCR beta chain was sequenced during a study of blood T cell repertoires in COVID-19. Study information: In each case, the material was cDNA or gDNA derived from T cells, B-cell-depleted T cells, or PBMCs.

This clone appeared a single time. In the original workflow: It was from reference gene primer amplification that nucleated cell counts were estimated. Some clones are missing from TCRdb's copy, which holds only in-frame ones; the method was immunoSEQ multiplex PCR. V and J calls and clone size are given by that table; D and trimming were obtained from the DNA. The table shows approximately 98,000 clones, with 70% to 85% occurring only once. The sample was peripheral blood. The source is a woman between 40 and 55 years old with acute or convalescent COVID-19.

CDR3 sequence (DNA): TGTGCCAGCAGCCAAGATCTTGACTATGGCTACACCTTC. Residues: CASSQDLDYGYTF. The chain uses TRBV14 and TRBJ1-2; D remains unclear. Looked up from germline, CDR1 is SGHDN and CDR2 is FVKESK. The CDR3 runs to 13 residues. Trimming stripped 0 bases from V and 3 bases from J, with 5 bases between.